This T cell receptor (beta chain) is drawn from a study of cytomegalovirus exposure and HLA in healthy donors. Germline loops: CDR1 SGDLS, CDR2 YYNGEE. The CDR3 is made up of 14 amino acids. J gave up 6 bases and V 3 bases, and 6 bases lay outside the gene matches. Sequencing was performed with immunoSEQ multiplex PCR; in TCRdb, only in-frame clones are kept and a portion is missing. The table shows around 250,000 clones, with nearly 90% occurring only once. The sequencing input was PBMCs. The source of this sequence is a woman aged 18-30 years in good health and CMV-seronegative. V is TRBV9 and J is TRBJ1-1; 9 bases match TRBD1. The CDR3 reads CASSGWTGDAEAFF. CDR3 in DNA: TGTGCCAGCAGCGGCTGGACAGGGGACGCTGAAGCTTTCTTT.